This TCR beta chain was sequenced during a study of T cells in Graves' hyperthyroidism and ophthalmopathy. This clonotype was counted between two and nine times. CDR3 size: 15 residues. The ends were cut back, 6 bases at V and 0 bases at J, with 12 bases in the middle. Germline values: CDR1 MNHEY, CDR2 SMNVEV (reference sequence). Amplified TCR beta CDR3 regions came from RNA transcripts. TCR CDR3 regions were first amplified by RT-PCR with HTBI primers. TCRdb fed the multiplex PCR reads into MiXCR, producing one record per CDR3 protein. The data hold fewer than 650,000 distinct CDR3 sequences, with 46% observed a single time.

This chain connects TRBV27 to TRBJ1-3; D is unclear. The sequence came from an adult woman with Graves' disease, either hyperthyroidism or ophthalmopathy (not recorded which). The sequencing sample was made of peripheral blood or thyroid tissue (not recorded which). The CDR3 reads CASRWTASSGNTIYF. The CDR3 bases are TGTGCCAGCAGGTGGACGGCGAGCTCTGGAAACACCATATATTTT.